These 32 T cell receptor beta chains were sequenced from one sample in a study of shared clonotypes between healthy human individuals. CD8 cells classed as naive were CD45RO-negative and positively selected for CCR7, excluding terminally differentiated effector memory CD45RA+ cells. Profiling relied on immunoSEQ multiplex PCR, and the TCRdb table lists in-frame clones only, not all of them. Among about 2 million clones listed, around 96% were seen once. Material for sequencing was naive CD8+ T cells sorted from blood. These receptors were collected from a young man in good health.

CDR3 in DNA: TGTGCCAGCAGCTTAGCAACTACCGAAGAGACCCAGTACTTC. Translation: CASSLATTEETQYF. The chain couples TRBV11-2 to TRBJ2-5; D is unclear. V lost 1 base and J lost 3, with 9 bases in between. CDR1 is SGHAT, CDR2 FQNNGV, per germline. This CDR3 comprises 14 residues.

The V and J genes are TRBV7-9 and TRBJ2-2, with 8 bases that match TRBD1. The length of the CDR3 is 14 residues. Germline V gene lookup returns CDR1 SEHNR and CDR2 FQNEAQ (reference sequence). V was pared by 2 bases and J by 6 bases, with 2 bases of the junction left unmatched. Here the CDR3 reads CASSLTGGSGELFF. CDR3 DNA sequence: TGTGCCAGCAGCTTAACAGGGGGTTCCGGGGAGCTGTTTTTT.

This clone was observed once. CDR3 nucleotide sequence: TGTGCCAGCAGTTCCACTCCCACCGGGTACTATGGCTACACCTTC. It specifies CASSSTPTGYYGYTF. The chain combines TRBV27 with TRBJ1-2; no definite D call. The CDR3 totals 15 residues. Trimming took 4 bases from V and 3 from J, leaving 15 bases between them. Per germline, CDR1 MNHEY and CDR2 SMNVEV (reference sequence).

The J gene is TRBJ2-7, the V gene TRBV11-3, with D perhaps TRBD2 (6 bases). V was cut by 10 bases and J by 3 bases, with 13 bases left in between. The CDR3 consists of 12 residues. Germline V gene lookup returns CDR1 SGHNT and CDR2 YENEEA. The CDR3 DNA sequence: TGTGCCACTGATCGGAGGGACTACGAGCAGTACTTC. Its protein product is CATDRRDYEQYF.

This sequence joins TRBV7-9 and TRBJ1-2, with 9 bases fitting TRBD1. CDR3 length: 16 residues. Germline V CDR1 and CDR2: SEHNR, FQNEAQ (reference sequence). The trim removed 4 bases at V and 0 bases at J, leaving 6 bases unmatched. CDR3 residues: CASSSGQGTANYGYTF. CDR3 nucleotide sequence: TGTGCCAGCAGCTCAGGACAGGGGACAGCTAACTATGGCTACACCTTC.

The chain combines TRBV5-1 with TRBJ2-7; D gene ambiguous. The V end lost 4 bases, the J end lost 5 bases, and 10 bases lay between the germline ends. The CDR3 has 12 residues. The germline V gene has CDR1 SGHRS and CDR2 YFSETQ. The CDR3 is CASSPDGNEQYF. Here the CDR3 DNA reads TGCGCCAGCAGCCCCGACGGCAACGAGCAGTACTTC.

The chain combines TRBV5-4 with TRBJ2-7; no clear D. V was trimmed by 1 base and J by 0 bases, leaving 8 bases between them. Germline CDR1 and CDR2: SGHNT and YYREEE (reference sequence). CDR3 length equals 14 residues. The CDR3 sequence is CASSLKGPSYEQYF. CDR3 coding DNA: TGTGCCAGCAGCTTGAAGGGCCCCTCCTACGAGCAGTACTTC. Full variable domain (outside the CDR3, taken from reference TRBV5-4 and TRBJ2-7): ETGVTQSPTHLIKTRGQQVTLRCSSQSGHNTVSWYQQALGQGPQFIFQYYREEENGRGNFPPRFSGLQFPNYSSELNVNALELDDSALYLCASSLKGPSYEQYFGPGTRLTVT.

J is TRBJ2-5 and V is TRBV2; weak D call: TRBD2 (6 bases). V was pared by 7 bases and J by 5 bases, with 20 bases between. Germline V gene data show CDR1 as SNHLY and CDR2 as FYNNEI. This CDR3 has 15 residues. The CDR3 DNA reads TGTGCCAGCATGGGTGCGGGGACCGCCGTCGAGACCCAGTACTTC. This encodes CASMGAGTAVETQYF.

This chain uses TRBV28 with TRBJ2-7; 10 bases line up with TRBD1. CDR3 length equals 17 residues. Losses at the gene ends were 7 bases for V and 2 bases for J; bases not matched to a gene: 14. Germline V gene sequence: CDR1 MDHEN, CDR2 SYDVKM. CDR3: CASTPDRGIEITYEQYF. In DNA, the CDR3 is TGTGCCAGCACCCCGGACAGGGGGATCGAAATTACCTACGAGCAGTACTTC. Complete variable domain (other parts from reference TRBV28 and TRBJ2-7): DVKVTQSSRYLVKRTGEKVFLECVQDMDHENMFWYRQDPGLGLRLIYFSYDVKMKEKGDIPEGYSVSREKKERFSLILESASTNQTSMYLCASTPDRGIEITYEQYFGPGTRLTVT.

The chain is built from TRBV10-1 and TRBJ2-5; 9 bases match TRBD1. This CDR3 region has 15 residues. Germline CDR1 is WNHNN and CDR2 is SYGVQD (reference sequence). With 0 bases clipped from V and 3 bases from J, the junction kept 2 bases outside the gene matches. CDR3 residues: CASSESQGAKETQYF. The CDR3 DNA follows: TGCGCCAGCAGTGAGTCACAGGGGGCCAAAGAGACCCAGTACTTC.

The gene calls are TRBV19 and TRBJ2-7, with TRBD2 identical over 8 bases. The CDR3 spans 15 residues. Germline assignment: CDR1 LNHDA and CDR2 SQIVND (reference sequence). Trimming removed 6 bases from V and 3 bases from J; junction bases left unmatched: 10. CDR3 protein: CASSPGGGSFYEQYF. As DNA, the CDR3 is TGTGCCAGTAGCCCCGGGGGGGGGTCTTTCTACGAGCAGTACTTC.

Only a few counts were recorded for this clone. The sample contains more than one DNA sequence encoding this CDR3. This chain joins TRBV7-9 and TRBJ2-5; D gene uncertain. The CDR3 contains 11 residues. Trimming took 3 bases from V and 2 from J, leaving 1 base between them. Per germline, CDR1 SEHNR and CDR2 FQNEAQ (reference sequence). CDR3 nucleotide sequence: TGTGCCAGCAGCTTGCAAGAGACCCAGTACTTC. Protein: CASSLQETQYF.

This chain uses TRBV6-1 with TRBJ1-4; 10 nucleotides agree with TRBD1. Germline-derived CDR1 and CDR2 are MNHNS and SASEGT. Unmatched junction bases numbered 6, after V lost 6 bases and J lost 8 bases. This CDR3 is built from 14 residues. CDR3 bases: TGTGCCAGCAGGGACAGGGGGTTAGTAGAAAAACTGTTTTTT. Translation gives CASRDRGLVEKLFF.

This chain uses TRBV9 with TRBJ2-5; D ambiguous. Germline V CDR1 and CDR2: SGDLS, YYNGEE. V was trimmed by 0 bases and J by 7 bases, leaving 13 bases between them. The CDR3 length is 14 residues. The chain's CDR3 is CASSVGGSPATQYF. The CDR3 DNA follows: TGTGCCAGCAGCGTAGGAGGCAGTCCCGCGACCCAGTACTTC.

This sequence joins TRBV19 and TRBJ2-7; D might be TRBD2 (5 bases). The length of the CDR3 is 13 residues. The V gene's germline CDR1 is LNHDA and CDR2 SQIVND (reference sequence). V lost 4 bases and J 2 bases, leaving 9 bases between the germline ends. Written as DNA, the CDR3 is TGTGCCAGTAGTACGGAGGCCCCCTACGAGCAGTACTTC. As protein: CASSTEAPYEQYF.

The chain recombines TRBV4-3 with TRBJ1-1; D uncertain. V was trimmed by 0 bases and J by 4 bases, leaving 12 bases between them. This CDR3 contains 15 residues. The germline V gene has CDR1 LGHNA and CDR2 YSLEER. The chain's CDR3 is CASSQDLEVGTEAFF. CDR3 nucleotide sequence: TGCGCCAGCAGCCAAGATCTGGAAGTGGGCACTGAAGCTTTCTTT.

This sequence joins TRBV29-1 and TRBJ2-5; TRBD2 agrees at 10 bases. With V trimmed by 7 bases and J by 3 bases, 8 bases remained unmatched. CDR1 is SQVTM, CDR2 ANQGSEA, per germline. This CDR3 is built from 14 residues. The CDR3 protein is CSAASGGLEETQYF. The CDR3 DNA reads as TGCAGCGCGGCTAGCGGGGGATTGGAAGAGACCCAGTACTTC.

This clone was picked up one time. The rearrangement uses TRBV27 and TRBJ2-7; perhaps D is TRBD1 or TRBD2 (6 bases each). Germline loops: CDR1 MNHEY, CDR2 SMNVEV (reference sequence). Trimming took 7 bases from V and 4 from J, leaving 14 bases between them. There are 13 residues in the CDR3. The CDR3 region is CASKGGRGYEQYF. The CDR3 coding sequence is TGTGCCAGCAAAGGGGGGAGAGGATACGAGCAGTACTTC.

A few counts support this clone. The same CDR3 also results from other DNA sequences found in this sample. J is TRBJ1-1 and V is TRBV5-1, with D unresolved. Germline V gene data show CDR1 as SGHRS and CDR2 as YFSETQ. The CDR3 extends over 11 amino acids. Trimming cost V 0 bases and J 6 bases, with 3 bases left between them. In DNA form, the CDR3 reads TGCGCCAGCAGCTTGGGTCCTGAAGCTTTCTTT. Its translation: CASSLGPEAFF.

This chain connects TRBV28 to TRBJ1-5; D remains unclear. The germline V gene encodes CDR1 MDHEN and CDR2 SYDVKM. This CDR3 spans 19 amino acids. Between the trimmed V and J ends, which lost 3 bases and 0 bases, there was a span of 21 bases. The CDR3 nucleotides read TGTGCCAGCAGTTTCTCCAACGAGGTGGGAGTCAATAGCAATCAGCCCCAGCATTTT. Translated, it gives CASSFSNEVGVNSNQPQHF.

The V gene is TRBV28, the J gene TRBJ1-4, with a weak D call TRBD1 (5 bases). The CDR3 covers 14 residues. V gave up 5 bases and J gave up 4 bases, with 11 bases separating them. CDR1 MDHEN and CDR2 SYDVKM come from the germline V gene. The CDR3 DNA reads TGTGCCAGCAGTCCGGGGGGGTTTAATGAAAAACTGTTTTTT. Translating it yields CASSPGGFNEKLFF.

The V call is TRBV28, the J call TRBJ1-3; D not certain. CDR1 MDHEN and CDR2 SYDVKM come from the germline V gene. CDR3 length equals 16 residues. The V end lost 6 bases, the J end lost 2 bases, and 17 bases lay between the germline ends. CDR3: CASRDWGHNPGNTIYF. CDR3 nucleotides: TGTGCCAGCAGAGATTGGGGTCATAATCCTGGAAACACCATATATTTT.

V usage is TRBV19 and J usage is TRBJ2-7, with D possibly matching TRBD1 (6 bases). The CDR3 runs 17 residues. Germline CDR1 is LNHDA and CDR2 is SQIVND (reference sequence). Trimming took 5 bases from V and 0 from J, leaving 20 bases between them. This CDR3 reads CASSPSSQGLSSYEQYF. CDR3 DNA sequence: TGTGCCAGTAGTCCTAGTTCACAGGGCCTGAGCTCCTACGAGCAGTACTTC.

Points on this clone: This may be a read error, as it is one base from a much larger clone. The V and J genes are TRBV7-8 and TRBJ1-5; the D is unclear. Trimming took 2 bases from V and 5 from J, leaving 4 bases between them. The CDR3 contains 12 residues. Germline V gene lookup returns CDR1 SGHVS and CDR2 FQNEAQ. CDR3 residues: CASSLTDQPQHF. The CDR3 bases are TGTGCCAGCAGCTTAACGGATCAGCCCCAGCATTTT.

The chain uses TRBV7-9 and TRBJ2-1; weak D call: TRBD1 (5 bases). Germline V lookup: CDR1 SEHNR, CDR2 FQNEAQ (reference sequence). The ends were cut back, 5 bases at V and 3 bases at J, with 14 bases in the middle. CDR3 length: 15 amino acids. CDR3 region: CASSHSTDYYNEQFF. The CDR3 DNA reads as TGTGCCAGCAGCCATTCGACAGATTACTACAATGAGCAGTTCTTC.

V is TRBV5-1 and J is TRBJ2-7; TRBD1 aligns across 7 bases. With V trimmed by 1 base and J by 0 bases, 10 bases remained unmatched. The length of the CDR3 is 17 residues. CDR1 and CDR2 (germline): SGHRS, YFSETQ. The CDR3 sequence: CASSLSFLQGISYEQYF. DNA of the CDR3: TGCGCCAGCAGCTTGTCGTTCTTACAGGGGATCTCCTACGAGCAGTACTTC.

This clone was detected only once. For the CDR3, the DNA is TGTGCCAGCATGGGGGATAGCAATCAGCCCCAGCATTTT. The encoded protein is CASMGDSNQPQHF. The chain employs TRBV28 and TRBJ1-5, with D possibly TRBD1 on 5 matching bases. Germline assignment: CDR1 MDHEN and CDR2 SYDVKM. The CDR3 totals 13 residues. Trimming removed 7 bases from V and 0 bases from J, with 7 bases in between.

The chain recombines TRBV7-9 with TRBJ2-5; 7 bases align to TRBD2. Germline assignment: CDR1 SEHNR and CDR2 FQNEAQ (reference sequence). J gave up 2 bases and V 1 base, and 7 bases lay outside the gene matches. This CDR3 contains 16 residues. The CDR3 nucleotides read TGTGCCAGCAGCTTAGGACGGGAGGAACCTCAAGAGACCCAGTACTTC. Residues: CASSLGREEPQETQYF.

The DNA of the CDR3 is TGTGCCAGCAGTTACTCGTCGGTGGATTACGAGCAGTACTTC. This codes for CASSYSSVDYEQYF. The rearrangement uses TRBV6-6 and TRBJ2-7; D gene uncertain. CDR3 size: 14 residues. Germline lookup yields CDR1 MNHNY and CDR2 SVGAGI (reference sequence). Trimming took off 0 bases at V and 4 bases at J, with 10 bases between the two ends.

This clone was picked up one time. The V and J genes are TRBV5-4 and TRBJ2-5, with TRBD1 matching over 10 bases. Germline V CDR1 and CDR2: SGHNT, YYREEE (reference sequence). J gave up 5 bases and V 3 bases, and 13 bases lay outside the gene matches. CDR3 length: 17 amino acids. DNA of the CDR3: TGTGCCAGCAGCTCTGCTTCGACAGGGGGCGCATGGGAGACCCAGTACTTC. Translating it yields CASSSASTGGAWETQYF.

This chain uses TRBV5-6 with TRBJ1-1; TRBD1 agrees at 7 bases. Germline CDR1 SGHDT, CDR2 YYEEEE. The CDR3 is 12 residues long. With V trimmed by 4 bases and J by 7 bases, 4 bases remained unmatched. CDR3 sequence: CASSRDSIEAFF. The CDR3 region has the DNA TGTGCCAGCAGCCGGGACAGTATTGAAGCTTTCTTT.

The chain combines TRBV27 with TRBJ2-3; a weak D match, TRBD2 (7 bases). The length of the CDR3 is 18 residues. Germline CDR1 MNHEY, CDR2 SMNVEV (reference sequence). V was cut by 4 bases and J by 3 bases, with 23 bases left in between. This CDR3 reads CASSSLGGTGGGTDTQYF. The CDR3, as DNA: TGTGCCAGCAGTTCTCTCGGGGGGACCGGAGGGGGTACAGATACGCAGTATTTT.